Reported below is one T cell receptor beta chain. The source of the sample is a study of blood T cell repertoires in COVID-19. The overall study: From the United States, Italy and Spain came samples of acute and convalescent COVID-19. PBMCs, B-cell-depleted T cells, or T cells provided the cDNA or gDNA that made up the material.

Per the authors' pipeline: Amplification with reference gene primers provided the estimates of nucleated cell counts. Sequencing was performed with immunoSEQ multiplex PCR; in TCRdb, only in-frame clones are kept and a portion is missing. Clone size and the V and J calls come from that table; the DNA yielded D and trimming. The data hold under 45,000 clones, with under 80% observed a single time. Germline CDR1 and CDR2: SGHNT and YYREEE (reference sequence). This CDR3 spans 15 amino acids. V was shortened by 3 bases and J by 2 bases, with 9 bases between the two germline ends. The gene calls are TRBV5-4 and TRBJ1-6, with TRBD1 as a possible D gene (6 bases). The source material was peripheral blood. This receptor was obtained from a man older than 75 with acute or convalescent COVID-19. The CDR3 sequence is CASSSDRAYNSPLHF. In DNA form, the CDR3 reads TGTGCCAGCAGCTCGGACAGAGCCTATAATTCACCCCTCCACTTT.